This paragraph reports one T cell receptor beta chain. This entry comes from a study of cytomegalovirus exposure and HLA in healthy donors. 13 Jbeta primers and 60 Vbeta primers were used for the PCR. Data came from immunoSEQ multiplex PCR; TCRdb stores just in-frame clones and leaves some out. The profile shows 100,000 to 150,000 clones, about 8% of them singletons. The sequencing sample was made of PBMCs. The receptor's source is a woman aged 40 to 50 in good health and CMV-seropositive.

CDR3 coding DNA: TGCGCCACCTCCGGGATAACCACTGAAGCTTTCTTT. The encoded protein is CATSGITTEAFF. V and J are TRBV10-2 and TRBJ1-1; D is unclear. Trimming took off 10 bases at V and 4 bases at J, with 13 bases between the two ends. The CDR3 runs 12 residues. Germline lookup yields CDR1 WSHSY and CDR2 SAAADI.